The sequence of this TCR beta chain was determined in a study of OX40 agonist ivuxolimab in advanced cancers. Across the study: Three dose-escalation patients had partial responses: one with hepatocellular carcinoma and two with cutaneous melanoma.

Germline CDR1 and CDR2: GTSNPN and SVGIG (reference sequence). V dropped 2 bases and J dropped 7; count of bases not matched to a gene: 8. This CDR3 has 14 residues. Findings and limits, study-wide: Averaging showed that CD8+ T cells had more expanded clones than CD4+ did.

The assay was immunoSEQ multiplex PCR, and TCRdb's table has in-frame clones only and misses some. The sample lists tens of thousands of clones; nearly 90% were seen once. As concerns this clone: Its antigen is undetermined.

This receptor was taken from an adult with an advanced solid tumor such as melanoma, head and neck, liver or kidney cancer. V and J are TRBV30 and TRBJ2-1; 7 nucleotides line up with TRBD2. The input for sequencing was CD4+ or CD8+ T cells sorted from blood, taken in a trial of the OX40 agonist ivuxolimab. CDR3 in DNA: TGTGCCTGGAGTCAGTTAGCGGGCATAAATGAGCAGTTCTTC. This encodes CAWSQLAGINEQFF.